This T cell receptor beta chain was recovered during a study of T-cell reconstitution after alpha-beta-depleted transplantation in children. In the case of this clonotype: Its antigen is as yet unknown.

This CDR3 spans 15 amino acids. V gave up 5 bases and J gave up 1 base, with 11 bases separating them. Germline lookup yields CDR1 MDHEN and CDR2 SYDVKM. Study-level findings and limits: Expanded graft clones, several hundred of them, were reportedly the source of alpha-beta T cells about two months after transplant. Diversity of TCRbeta at day 60 was high in some patients, arising from surviving recipient T cells and thymic progenitors.

Unique molecular identifiers were incorporated when the TCRbeta library was constructed. TCRdb independently ran MiXCR on the PCR reads; one entry per CDR3 protein. The sample yields a few hundred thousand distinct CDR3 sequences, about 25% seen once. This TCR derives from a girl aged 2 to 10 with Fanconi anemia, due to receive a stem cell transplant. V and J are TRBV28 and TRBJ2-2; tentatively, D is TRBD2 (6 bases). The specimen comprised PBMCs, sampled before TCRalphabeta/CD19-depleted stem cell transplant. CDR3 bases: TGTGCCAGCAGTCCACACGGGGGGAACACCGGGGAGCTGTTTTTT. Residues: CASSPHGGNTGELFF.